These T cell receptor beta chains were read from a single sample in a study of graft-versus-host responses after intestinal transplantation. The antigens these receptors bind are not known. Profiled with immunoSEQ multiplex PCR; TCRdb holds only in-frame clones, not every one. The table has about 90,000 clones, about nine tenths seen once. Specimen: unstimulated CD4+ T cells sorted from spleen or lymph node cells, collected before intestinal transplant. The receptors derive from a human donor who received an intestinal transplant. Each CDR3 is given with its conserved first and last residue. D genes are given only for firm matches. The size entry is marked missing in some rows and otherwise reads once, few, many or a size class.

abundance: .; j_gene: TRBJ2-7; v_gene: TRBV11-2; d_gene: .; CDR3aa: CASSLAPGYEQYF; CDR3nt: TGTGCCAGCAGCTTAGCCCCCGGCTACGAGCAGTACTTC
abundance: .; j_gene: TRBJ2-1; v_gene: TRBV18; d_gene: .; CDR3aa: CASSPDSYNEQFF; CDR3nt: TGTGCCAGCTCACCGGACTCCTACAATGAGCAGTTCTTC
abundance: .; j_gene: TRBJ2-2; v_gene: TRBV11-3; d_gene: .; CDR3aa: CASSVSGPNTGELFF; CDR3nt: TGTGCCAGCAGCGTTAGCGGCCCGAACACCGGGGAGCTGTTTTTT
abundance: once; j_gene: TRBJ2-1; v_gene: TRBV27; d_gene: .; CDR3aa: CASSSTIRGNEQFF; CDR3nt: TGTGCCAGCAGTTCTACCATAAGGGGCAATGAGCAGTTCTTC
abundance: .; j_gene: TRBJ2-6; v_gene: TRBV19; d_gene: .; CDR3aa: CASGRGNSGANVLTF; CDR3nt: TGTGCCAGTGGGCGGGGCAACTCTGGGGCCAACGTCCTGACTTTC
abundance: .; j_gene: TRBJ2-7; v_gene: TRBV6-5; d_gene: .; CDR3aa: CASSPSRAYEQYF; CDR3nt: TGTGCCAGCAGTCCTTCGCGGGCCTACGAGCAGTACTTC
abundance: .; j_gene: TRBJ2-5; v_gene: TRBV12-5; d_gene: .; CDR3aa: CASGMNSGNLQETQYF; CDR3nt: TGTGCTAGTGGGATGAACTCAGGGAATCTCCAAGAGACCCAGTACTTC
abundance: once; j_gene: TRBJ2-5; v_gene: TRBV25-1; d_gene: TRBD2; CDR3aa: CASSVGRTSGQETQYF; CDR3nt: TGTGCCAGCAGTGTGGGAAGAACTAGCGGCCAAGAGACCCAGTACTTC
abundance: .; j_gene: TRBJ2-1; v_gene: TRBV7-9; d_gene: .; CDR3aa: CASSLVSIGLDSYNEQFF; CDR3nt: TGTGCCAGCAGCTTAGTTTCCATTGGCTTAGACTCCTACAATGAGCAGTTCTTC
abundance: once; j_gene: TRBJ1-1; v_gene: TRBV12-5; d_gene: .; CDR3aa: CASGLTEGTEAFF; CDR3nt: TGTGCTAGTGGTTTGACCGAGGGCACTGAAGCTTTCTTT
abundance: once; j_gene: TRBJ1-1; v_gene: TRBV5-1; d_gene: TRBD1; CDR3aa: CASSFGQGSFMNTEAFF; CDR3nt: TGCGCCAGCAGCTTCGGACAGGGGTCGTTCATGAACACTGAAGCTTTCTTT
abundance: .; j_gene: TRBJ1-2; v_gene: TRBV5-8; d_gene: .; CDR3aa: CASDAQGRNYGYTF; CDR3nt: TGTGCCAGCGACGCCCAGGGACGGAACTATGGCTACACCTTC
abundance: .; j_gene: TRBJ2-7; v_gene: TRBV6-5; d_gene: .; CDR3aa: CASSYAPYEQYF; CDR3nt: TGTGCCAGCAGTTACGCCCCCTACGAGCAGTACTTC
abundance: .; j_gene: TRBJ2-7; v_gene: TRBV10-3; d_gene: TRBD1; CDR3aa: CAISAGTGKDDEQYF; CDR3nt: TGTGCCATCAGTGCCGGGACAGGTAAGGACGACGAGCAGTACTTC
abundance: once; j_gene: TRBJ2-2; v_gene: TRBV10-1; d_gene: TRBD2; CDR3aa: CASSELIAGGTGELFF; CDR3nt: TGCGCCAGCAGTGAGCTGATAGCGGGAGGTACCGGGGAGCTGTTTTTT
abundance: .; j_gene: TRBJ2-1; v_gene: TRBV18; d_gene: .; CDR3aa: CASSPPTGRVTYNEQFF; CDR3nt: TGTGCCAGCTCACCACCGACCGGGAGAGTTACCTACAATGAGCAGTTCTTC
abundance: .; j_gene: TRBJ2-7; v_gene: TRBV5-1; d_gene: TRBD2; CDR3aa: CASSLGGGTAAQPPPYEQYF; CDR3nt: TGCGCCAGCAGCTTGGGGGGGGGTACAGCCGCACAACCTCCTCCCTACGAGCAGTACTTC
abundance: .; j_gene: TRBJ2-3; v_gene: TRBV15; d_gene: TRBD2; CDR3aa: CATSRAPVLAGGSF; CDR3nt: TGTGCCACCAGCAGAGCCCCCGTTCTAGCGGGAGGCTCCTTT
abundance: few; j_gene: TRBJ1-6; v_gene: TRBV27; d_gene: TRBD1; CDR3aa: CASSQQGLNSPLHF; CDR3nt: TGTGCCAGCAGCCAACAGGGGTTAAATTCACCCCTCCACTTT
abundance: .; j_gene: TRBJ2-5; v_gene: TRBV20-1; d_gene: .; CDR3aa: CSASSETQYF; CDR3nt: TGCAGTGCTAGTTCCGAGACCCAGTACTTC
abundance: .; j_gene: TRBJ1-1; v_gene: TRBV6-1; d_gene: .; CDR3aa: CASSPGRGKNTEAFF; CDR3nt: TGTGCCAGCAGTCCGGGGAGGGGGAAGAACACTGAAGCTTTCTTT
abundance: once; j_gene: TRBJ2-1; v_gene: TRBV27; d_gene: TRBD1; CDR3aa: CASSRDRGSYNEQFF; CDR3nt: TGTGCCAGCAGTAGAGACAGGGGCTCCTACAATGAGCAGTTCTTC
abundance: .; j_gene: TRBJ2-1; v_gene: TRBV28; d_gene: TRBD2; CDR3aa: CASSLGGRGDEQFF; CDR3nt: TGTGCCAGCAGTTTAGGGGGACGGGGGGATGAGCAGTTCTTC
abundance: .; j_gene: TRBJ2-1; v_gene: TRBV7-9; d_gene: .; CDR3aa: CASSMRRTGTYNEQFF; CDR3nt: TGTGCCAGCAGCATGCGCCGGACTGGGACCTACAATGAGCAGTTCTTC
abundance: .; j_gene: TRBJ2-7; v_gene: TRBV15; d_gene: .; CDR3aa: CATSRDRYEQYF; CDR3nt: TGTGCCACCAGCAGAGATAGGTACGAGCAGTACTTC
abundance: .; j_gene: TRBJ2-5; v_gene: TRBV2; d_gene: .; CDR3aa: CASGYSQETQYF; CDR3nt: TGTGCCAGCGGGTATAGCCAAGAGACCCAGTACTTC
abundance: .; j_gene: TRBJ2-2; v_gene: TRBV5-4; d_gene: TRBD1; CDR3aa: CASSFTGAGELFF; CDR3nt: TGTGCCAGCAGCTTTACAGGGGCCGGGGAGCTGTTTTTT
abundance: .; j_gene: TRBJ2-5; v_gene: TRBV9; d_gene: TRBD2; CDR3aa: CASSAPGLAGIETQYF; CDR3nt: TGTGCCAGCAGCGCTCCGGGACTAGCGGGGATAGAGACCCAGTACTTC
abundance: .; j_gene: TRBJ1-2; v_gene: TRBV6-5; d_gene: TRBD1; CDR3aa: CASSPGGANYGYTF; CDR3nt: TGTGCCAGCAGTCCAGGGGGCGCAAACTATGGCTACACCTTC
abundance: once; j_gene: TRBJ2-1; v_gene: TRBV2; d_gene: TRBD2; CDR3aa: CASSDDGLAGGPKFF; CDR3nt: TGTGCCAGCAGTGATGATGGACTAGCGGGAGGGCCGAAGTTCTTC
abundance: .; j_gene: TRBJ2-1; v_gene: TRBV19; d_gene: .; CDR3aa: CASSPPLRETQFF; CDR3nt: TGTGCCAGTAGTCCCCCCCTGCGGGAAACGCAGTTCTTC
abundance: .; j_gene: TRBJ1-2; v_gene: TRBV29-1; d_gene: .; CDR3aa: CSVDMDGIYGYTF; CDR3nt: TGCAGCGTTGATATGGACGGAATCTATGGCTACACCTTC
abundance: .; j_gene: TRBJ2-7; v_gene: TRBV6-6; d_gene: .; CDR3aa: CASSYSKGAVYEQYF; CDR3nt: TGTGCCAGCAGTTACTCGAAAGGGGCGGTCTACGAGCAGTACTTC
abundance: once; j_gene: TRBJ1-2; v_gene: TRBV28; d_gene: .; CDR3aa: CASSLPPGTLYGYTF; CDR3nt: TGTGCCAGCAGTTTGCCCCCCGGGACACTCTATGGCTACACCTTC
abundance: .; j_gene: TRBJ2-1; v_gene: TRBV5-1; d_gene: TRBD2; CDR3aa: CASSFEGGSYNEQFF; CDR3nt: TGCGCCAGCAGCTTCGAGGGAGGGTCCTACAATGAGCAGTTCTTC
abundance: .; j_gene: TRBJ2-7; v_gene: TRBV6-1; d_gene: TRBD1; CDR3aa: CASSGRATGQGAREQYF; CDR3nt: TGTGCCAGCAGTGGCCGGGCAACGGGACAGGGGGCTCGGGAGCAGTACTTC
abundance: .; j_gene: TRBJ1-6; v_gene: TRBV9; d_gene: .; CDR3aa: CASSVEPGANSPLHF; CDR3nt: TGTGCCAGCAGCGTAGAACCGGGGGCGAATTCACCCCTCCACTTT
abundance: .; j_gene: TRBJ2-5; v_gene: TRBV6-6; d_gene: TRBD1; CDR3aa: CASSYNRGETQYF; CDR3nt: TGTGCCAGCAGTTACAACAGGGGAGAGACCCAGTACTTC
abundance: .; j_gene: TRBJ1-5; v_gene: TRBV19; d_gene: TRBD1; CDR3aa: CASTRGRGSQPQHF; CDR3nt: TGTGCCAGTACCAGGGGGCGGGGAAGTCAGCCCCAGCATTTT
abundance: .; j_gene: TRBJ1-1; v_gene: TRBV11-2; d_gene: .; CDR3aa: CASSLARANTEAFF; CDR3nt: TGTGCCAGCAGCTTAGCTAGGGCTAACACTGAAGCTTTCTTT
abundance: .; j_gene: TRBJ1-5; v_gene: TRBV18; d_gene: .; CDR3aa: CASSPEGLQPQHF; CDR3nt: TGTGCCAGCTCACCAGAGGGGCTACAGCCCCAGCATTTT
abundance: .; j_gene: TRBJ2-2; v_gene: TRBV5-5; d_gene: .; CDR3aa: CASSYLRAMNTGELFF; CDR3nt: TGTGCCAGCAGCTACCTCAGGGCTATGAACACCGGGGAGCTGTTTTTT
abundance: .; j_gene: TRBJ2-3; v_gene: TRBV19; d_gene: .; CDR3aa: CASSITNTDTQYF; CDR3nt: TGTGCCAGTAGTATAACTAACACAGATACGCAGTATTTT
abundance: .; j_gene: TRBJ2-7; v_gene: TRBV5-4; d_gene: .; CDR3aa: CASSLARAGENEQYF; CDR3nt: TGTGCCAGCAGCTTGGCCCGAGCAGGGGAGAACGAGCAGTACTTC
abundance: once; j_gene: TRBJ2-1; v_gene: TRBV18; d_gene: TRBD2; CDR3aa: CASSPRVLAGPSSYNEQFF; CDR3nt: TGTGCCAGCTCACCACGGGTTCTAGCGGGGCCCTCCTCCTACAATGAGCAGTTCTTC
abundance: .; j_gene: TRBJ2-1; v_gene: TRBV18; d_gene: .; CDR3aa: CASSLLRDNEQFF; CDR3nt: TGTGCCAGCTCCCTACTCCGGGACAATGAGCAGTTCTTC
abundance: .; j_gene: TRBJ2-3; v_gene: TRBV19; d_gene: .; CDR3aa: CASSIAPLEADTQYF; CDR3nt: TGTGCCAGTAGTATAGCCCCCCTAGAGGCAGATACGCAGTATTTT
abundance: .; j_gene: TRBJ1-4; v_gene: TRBV5-1; d_gene: .; CDR3aa: CASRGQQGIANEKLFF; CDR3nt: TGCGCCAGCAGAGGGCAGCAGGGAATCGCTAATGAAAAACTGTTTTTT
abundance: .; j_gene: TRBJ2-5; v_gene: TRBV18; d_gene: .; CDR3aa: CASSLSTGETQYF; CDR3nt: TGTGCCAGCTCACTTTCGACCGGGGAGACCCAGTACTTC
abundance: .; j_gene: TRBJ1-1; v_gene: TRBV28; d_gene: TRBD1; CDR3aa: CASTPDRTNTEAFF; CDR3nt: TGTGCCAGCACCCCGGACAGGACGAACACTGAAGCTTTCTTT
abundance: .; j_gene: TRBJ2-7; v_gene: TRBV30; d_gene: .; CDR3aa: CAWTSGKHEQYF; CDR3nt: TGTGCCTGGACCTCGGGGAAGCACGAGCAGTACTTC
abundance: .; j_gene: TRBJ2-1; v_gene: TRBV5-1; d_gene: .; CDR3aa: CASSLAWRASNEQFF; CDR3nt: TGCGCCAGCAGCTTGGCCTGGCGGGCTAGCAATGAGCAGTTCTTC
abundance: .; j_gene: TRBJ2-3; v_gene: TRBV15; d_gene: TRBD1; CDR3aa: CATSRDRGQGSTDTQYF; CDR3nt: TGTGCCACCAGCAGAGATCGGGGACAGGGGAGCACAGATACGCAGTATTTT